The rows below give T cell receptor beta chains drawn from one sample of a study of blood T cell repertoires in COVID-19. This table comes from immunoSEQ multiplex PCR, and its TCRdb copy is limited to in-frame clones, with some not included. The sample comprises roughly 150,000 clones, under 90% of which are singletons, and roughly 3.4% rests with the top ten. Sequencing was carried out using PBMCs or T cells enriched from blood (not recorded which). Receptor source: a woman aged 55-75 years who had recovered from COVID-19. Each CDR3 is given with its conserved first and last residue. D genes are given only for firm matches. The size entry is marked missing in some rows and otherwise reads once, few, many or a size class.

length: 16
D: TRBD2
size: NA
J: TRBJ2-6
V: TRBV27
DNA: TGTGCCAGCAGTTTATCGGGGGAGGGAGGGGCCAACGTCCTGACTTTC
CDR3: CASSLSGEGGANVLTF

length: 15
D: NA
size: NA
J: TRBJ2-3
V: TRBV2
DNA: TGTGCCAGCAGTGAATCACTAGATCTCACAGATACGCAGTATTTT
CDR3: CASSESLDLTDTQYF

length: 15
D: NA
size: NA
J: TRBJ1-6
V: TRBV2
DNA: TGTGCCAGCAGACGGGGGGGGCCTCCTAATTCACCCCTCCACTTT
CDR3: CASRRGGPPNSPLHF

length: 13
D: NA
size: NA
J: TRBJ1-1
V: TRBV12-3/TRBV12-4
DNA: TGTGCCAGCAGTTACGGGGGTTCCCTTGAAGCTTTCTTT
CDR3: CASSYGGSLEAFF

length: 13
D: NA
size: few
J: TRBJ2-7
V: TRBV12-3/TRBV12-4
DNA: TGTGCCAGCAGTTTGACAGGCGGAGGCGAGCAGTACTTC
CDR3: CASSLTGGGEQYF

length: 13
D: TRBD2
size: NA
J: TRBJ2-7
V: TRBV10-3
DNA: TGTGCCACGTCTAGCGGGGTCTACTACGAGCAGTACTTC
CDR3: CATSSGVYYEQYF

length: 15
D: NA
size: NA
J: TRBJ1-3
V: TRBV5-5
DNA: TGTGCCAGCAGCTTGGGAGGAGGCGTGGGAAACACCATATATTTT
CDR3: CASSLGGGVGNTIYF

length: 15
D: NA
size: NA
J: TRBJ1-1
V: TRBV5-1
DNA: TGCGCCAGCAAGGCCGTTGGGGCCCAGGGGACTGAAGCTTTCTTT
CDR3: CASKAVGAQGTEAFF

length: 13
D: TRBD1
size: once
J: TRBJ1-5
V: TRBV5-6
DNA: TGTGCCAGCAGCGACAGGGAGCAACAGCCCCAGCATTTT
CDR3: CASSDREQQPQHF

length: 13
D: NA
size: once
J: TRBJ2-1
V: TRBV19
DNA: TGTGCCAGTAGTGACCCCGGGACAAGAGAGCAGTTCTTC
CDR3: CASSDPGTREQFF

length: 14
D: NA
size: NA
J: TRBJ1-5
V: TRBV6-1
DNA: TGTGCCAGCAGTGATTCCGCGGGAAATCAGCCCCAGCATTTT
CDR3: CASSDSAGNQPQHF

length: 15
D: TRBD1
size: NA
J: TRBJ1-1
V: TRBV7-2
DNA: TGTGCCAGCAGCCCGACCGGGACAGGTAACACTGAAGCTTTCTTT
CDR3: CASSPTGTGNTEAFF

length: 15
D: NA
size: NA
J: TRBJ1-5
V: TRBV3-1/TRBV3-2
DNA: TGTGCCAGCAGCCAACAACAGGGTAGCAATCAGCCCCAGCATTTT
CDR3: CASSQQQGSNQPQHF

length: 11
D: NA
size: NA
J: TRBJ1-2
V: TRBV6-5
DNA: TGTGCCAGCACGCCAGGGATAGGCTACACCTTC
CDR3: CASTPGIGYTF

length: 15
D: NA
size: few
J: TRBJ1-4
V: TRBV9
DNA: TGTGCCAGCAGCCTCCCTCAGGGAGGTTATGAAAAACTGTTTTTT
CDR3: CASSLPQGGYEKLFF

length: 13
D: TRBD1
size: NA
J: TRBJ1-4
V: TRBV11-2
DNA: TGTGCCAGCAGGAACAGGGGAAATGAAAAACTGTTTTTT
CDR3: CASRNRGNEKLFF

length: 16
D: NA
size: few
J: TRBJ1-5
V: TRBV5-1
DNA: TGCGCCAGCAGCCCAGGAACCGACGGTAGCAATCAGCCCCAGCATTTT
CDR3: CASSPGTDGSNQPQHF

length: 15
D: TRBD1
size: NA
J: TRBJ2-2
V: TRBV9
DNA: TGTGCCAGCAGCCTCAGGACAGGGGACACCGGGGAGCTGTTTTTT
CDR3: CASSLRTGDTGELFF

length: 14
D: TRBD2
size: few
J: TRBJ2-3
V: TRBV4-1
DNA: TGCGCCAGCAGCCAGGGACTAGCGACCGATACGCAGTATTTT
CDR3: CASSQGLATDTQYF

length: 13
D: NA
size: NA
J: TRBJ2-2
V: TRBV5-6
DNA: TGTGCCAGCAGCTTAGGGGTTCCCGGGGAGCTGTTTTTT
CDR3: CASSLGVPGELFF

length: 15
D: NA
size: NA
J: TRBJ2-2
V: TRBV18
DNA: TGTGCCAGCTCACCAACGGTTTCGTTTACCGGGGAGCTGTTTTTT
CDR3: CASSPTVSFTGELFF

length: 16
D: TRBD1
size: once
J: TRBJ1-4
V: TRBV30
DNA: TGTGCCTGGACTCAGGGGGTACTACCAACTAATGAAAAACTGTTTTTT
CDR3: CAWTQGVLPTNEKLFF

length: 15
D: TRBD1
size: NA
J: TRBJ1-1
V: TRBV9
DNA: TGTGCCAGCACCCCGCTGGGACAGGGTAACACTGAAGCTTTCTTT
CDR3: CASTPLGQGNTEAFF